This is a list of T cell receptor beta chains from one sample in a study of OX40 agonist ivuxolimab in advanced cancers. TCRdb keeps only in-frame clones here, not all; method: immunoSEQ multiplex PCR. Among roughly 60,000 clones listed, approximately 90% were seen once. The sample was CD4+ or CD8+ T cells sorted from blood, taken in a trial of the OX40 agonist ivuxolimab. The source is an adult with an advanced solid tumor such as melanoma, head and neck, liver or kidney cancer. Each CDR3 is given with its conserved first and last residue. Each record gives: CDR3 length, V gene, D gene, clone size, J gene, CDR3 protein, CDR3 DNA. D genes are given only for firm matches. Clone sizes are given selectively: once, few, many, or a class where the clone is expanded.

14,TRBV14,NA,NA,TRBJ2-3,CASRRTGTTDTQYF,TGTGCCAGCAGAAGAACGGGAACCACAGATACGCAGTATTTT
15,TRBV10-2,NA,NA,TRBJ2-7,CASSENSPGSYEQYF,TGCGCCAGCAGTGAGAACTCACCGGGCTCCTACGAGCAGTACTTC
14,TRBV15,NA,NA,TRBJ2-1,CATSRSSSYNEQFF,TGTGCCACCAGCAGATCTAGCTCCTACAATGAGCAGTTCTTC
14,TRBV11-2,TRBD1,once,TRBJ1-1,CASSGGRDRGYAFF,TGTGCCAGCAGCGGAGGCCGGGACAGGGGCTACGCTTTCTTT
14,TRBV7-6,NA,NA,TRBJ2-5,CASSLGSGLETQYF,TGTGCCAGCAGCTTAGGGTCAGGGTTGGAGACCCAGTACTTC
14,TRBV9,NA,NA,TRBJ2-1,CASSVDSGGREQFF,TGTGCCAGCAGCGTGGACAGTGGCGGTCGTGAGCAGTTCTTC
17,TRBV18,TRBD1,once,TRBJ1-2,CASSPPLTGQGNYGYTF,TGTGCCAGCTCACCACCCCTAACGGGACAGGGGAACTATGGCTACACCTTC
15,TRBV18,NA,NA,TRBJ1-1,CASSPGREVAAEAFF,TGTGCCAGCTCACCAGGACGGGAAGTGGCGGCTGAAGCTTTCTTT
13,TRBV18,NA,once,TRBJ1-2,CASSPSARSGYTF,TGTGCCAGCTCACCGTCCGCCCGGAGTGGCTACACCTTC
16,TRBV6-5,NA,NA,TRBJ1-2,CASSYSETGSNYGYTF,TGTGCCAGCAGTTACTCGGAGACAGGTTCTAACTATGGCTACACCTTC
15,TRBV6-6,NA,NA,TRBJ1-2,CASSPGSTSDYGYTF,TGTGCCAGCAGTCCCGGGTCTACCAGCGACTATGGCTACACCTTC
14,TRBV9,TRBD1,NA,TRBJ2-7,CASSVAGQGELQYF,TGTGCCAGCAGCGTAGCAGGACAGGGAGAGCTGCAGTACTTC
13,TRBV27,NA,NA,TRBJ2-7,CASSLQGEDEQYF,TGTGCCAGCAGTTTACAGGGAGAAGACGAGCAGTACTTC
14,TRBV10-3,TRBD1,NA,TRBJ1-5,CAIRDRDGNQPQHF,TGTGCCATCAGAGACAGGGACGGCAATCAGCCCCAGCATTTT
14,TRBV18,NA,NA,TRBJ2-1,CASSPGSSYNEQFF,TGTGCCAGCTCACCGGGTAGCTCCTACAATGAGCAGTTCTTC
15,TRBV7-8,TRBD2,NA,TRBJ2-1,CASSLIAGGYNEQFF,TGTGCCAGCAGCTTAATAGCGGGAGGCTACAATGAGCAGTTCTTC
15,TRBV5-1,NA,NA,TRBJ1-2,CASSLTGRTNYGYTF,TGCGCCAGCAGCTTAACAGGGAGAACTAACTATGGCTACACCTTC
16,TRBV2,TRBD2,NA,TRBJ2-1,CASSLGLAGGRNEQFF,TGTGCCAGCAGCTTGGGACTAGCGGGAGGGCGGAATGAGCAGTTCTTC
11,TRBV19,NA,NA,TRBJ1-2,CASSPGGGYTF,TGTGCCAGTAGTCCAGGAGGGGGTTACACCTTC
15,TRBV27,NA,NA,TRBJ2-1,CASSSPSKGLNEQFF,TGTGCCAGCAGTTCTCCTTCGAAGGGTCTCAATGAGCAGTTCTTC
12,TRBV7-2,NA,NA,TRBJ1-3,CASSVSGNTIYF,TGTGCCAGCAGTGTATCTGGAAACACCATATATTTT
15,TRBV6-4,TRBD2,NA,TRBJ2-7,CAGPSWREINYEQYF,TGTGCCGGTCCTTCTTGGCGGGAGATAAACTACGAGCAGTACTTC
12,TRBV18,NA,NA,TRBJ2-5,CASSPSGETQYF,TGTGCCAGCTCACCCTCAGGGGAGACCCAGTACTTC
17,TRBV19,NA,NA,TRBJ1-2,CASSRQATGSYNYGYTF,TGTGCCAGTAGTAGACAGGCTACCGGGTCCTATAACTATGGCTACACCTTC
12,TRBV11-2,NA,NA,TRBJ1-1,CASSQVNTEAFF,TGTGCCAGCAGCCAGGTAAACACTGAAGCTTTCTTT
16,TRBV28,TRBD1,NA,TRBJ2-7,CASSLTDRDRRNEQYF,TGTGCCAGCAGTCTAACAGACCGGGACAGGCGCAACGAGCAGTACTTC
15,TRBV7-2,TRBD1,once,TRBJ2-7,CASSQTGVTRYEQYF,TGTGCCAGCAGTCAGACAGGGGTAACGCGTTACGAGCAGTACTTC
15,TRBV9,TRBD1,NA,TRBJ2-7,CASSVMTGGEGEQYF,TGTGCCAGCAGCGTAATGACAGGGGGCGAAGGCGAGCAGTACTTC
19,TRBV7-8,TRBD1,NA,TRBJ2-5,CASSLVSGQALGYQETQYF,TGTGCCAGCAGCTTAGTATCGGGACAGGCTTTAGGGTACCAAGAGACCCAGTACTTC
14,TRBV4-1,NA,once,TRBJ1-4,CASSQGPTNEKLFF,TGCGCCAGCAGCCAAGGGCCAACTAATGAAAAACTGTTTTTT
12,TRBV7-2,NA,NA,TRBJ2-7,CASSKSSYEQYF,TGTGCCAGCAGCAAAAGCTCCTACGAGCAGTACTTC
14,TRBV5-1,TRBD1,NA,TRBJ2-3,CASGEGQGTDTQYF,TGCGCCAGCGGCGAGGGACAGGGGACAGATACGCAGTATTTT
14,TRBV5-1,NA,few,TRBJ2-3,CASSFGKQTDTQYF,TGCGCCAGCAGCTTCGGAAAGCAGACAGATACGCAGTATTTT
13,TRBV18,NA,NA,TRBJ2-5,CASSPGSQETQYF,TGTGCCAGCTCACCCGGCAGCCAAGAGACCCAGTACTTC
11,TRBV5-5,NA,NA,TRBJ2-7,CASSSSYEQYF,TGTGCCAGCAGCTCGTCTTACGAGCAGTACTTC
16,TRBV5-1,TRBD1,NA,TRBJ2-7,CASSPNPGQGAYEQYF,TGCGCCAGCAGCCCAAACCCGGGACAGGGAGCCTACGAGCAGTACTTC
15,TRBV7-8,TRBD2,NA,TRBJ2-3,CASSLSSGRTDTQYF,TGTGCCAGCAGCTTATCTAGCGGGAGAACAGATACGCAGTATTTT
13,TRBV18,NA,NA,TRBJ1-2,CASSPTGNAGYTF,TGTGCCAGCTCACCCACAGGGAACGCTGGCTACACCTTC
13,TRBV10-1,NA,NA,TRBJ1-2,CASSPQGNYGYTF,TGCGCCAGCAGTCCTCAGGGCAACTATGGCTACACCTTC
13,TRBV10-3,NA,NA,TRBJ1-2,CAISDSANYGYTF,TGTGCCATCAGTGACAGCGCTAACTATGGCTACACCTTC
13,TRBV5-5,NA,NA,TRBJ2-1,CASSLRWGNEQFF,TGTGCCAGCAGCTTGCGGTGGGGCAATGAGCAGTTCTTC
15,TRBV28,NA,NA,TRBJ2-2,CASNPAGIMPGELFF,TGTGCCTCGAATCCGGCAGGGATTATGCCCGGGGAGCTGTTTTTT
14,TRBV7-2,NA,NA,TRBJ1-2,CASSYNRPNYGYTF,TGTGCCAGCAGCTATAACAGACCCAACTATGGCTACACCTTC
17,TRBV11-3,NA,NA,TRBJ2-2,CASSLDRRGAVTGELFF,TGTGCCAGCAGCTTAGATCGTCGGGGGGCGGTCACCGGGGAGCTGTTTTTT
16,TRBV19,TRBD2,NA,TRBJ2-3,CASSIGPSGRTDTQYF,TGTGCCAGTAGTATCGGGCCTAGCGGGAGAACAGATACGCAGTATTTT
14,TRBV7-9,TRBD1,NA,TRBJ1-1,CASSVGTANTEAFF,TGTGCCAGCAGCGTCGGGACAGCGAACACTGAAGCTTTCTTT
17,TRBV27,TRBD1,NA,TRBJ1-4,CASSYLPTGLTNEKLFF,TGTGCCAGCAGTTATCTCCCGACAGGGCTAACTAATGAAAAACTGTTTTTT
17,TRBV5-1,TRBD1,NA,TRBJ2-2,CASSLGGQSLNTGELFF,TGCGCCAGCAGCTTGGGGGGACAGTCGTTGAACACCGGGGAGCTGTTTTTT
15,TRBV15,NA,NA,TRBJ2-7,CATSRSFGGRTKQYF,TGTGCCACCAGCCGATCTTTCGGTGGGAGGACCAAGCAGTACTTC
15,TRBV5-1,NA,NA,TRBJ2-3,CASSKEGQSTDTQYF,TGCGCCAGCAGCAAGGAGGGACAGAGCACAGATACGCAGTATTTT
15,TRBV19,NA,NA,TRBJ2-2,CASSISRQNTGELFF,TGTGCCAGTAGTATATCCAGGCAGAACACCGGGGAGCTGTTTTTT
15,TRBV7-2,TRBD2,once,TRBJ2-2,CASSLRTSGSGELFF,TGTGCCAGCAGCCTAAGGACTAGCGGGAGTGGGGAGCTGTTTTTT